These T cell receptor beta chains were read from a single sample in a study of cytomegalovirus exposure and HLA in healthy donors. Method: immunoSEQ multiplex PCR; TCRdb's copy keeps in-frame clones and lacks some. The sample holds 80,000 to 100,000 clones. The sample taken for sequencing was PBMCs. These receptors were collected from a man aged 45-65 years in good health and CMV-seropositive. CDR3s include the opening cysteine and the closing phenylalanine or tryptophan.

j_call v_call cdr3_aa
TRBJ2-3 TRBV6-5 CASSYVASLSTDTQYF
TRBJ2-7 TRBV6-5 CASNPSAGDFHEQYF
TRBJ1-1 TRBV25-1 CASSDAGTNTEAFF
TRBJ2-1 TRBV30 CAWSVGLNNEQFF
TRBJ2-3 TRBV30 CAWSALAGSGTQYF
TRBJ1-2 TRBV7-9 CASSLPLTGGSGGYTF
TRBJ1-2 TRBV5-4 CASSEGQGAVYGYTF
TRBJ1-2 TRBV27 CASSLQGTYGYTF
TRBJ2-1 TRBV30 CAGRKRGNGYNEQFF
TRBJ2-3 TRBV6-1 CASSELLATSTDTQYF
TRBJ2-5 TRBV30 CAWSVDLTGSWRETQYF
TRBJ2-5 TRBV11-2 CASRRAGVGQETQYF
TRBJ2-3 TRBV5-4 CASSLVLAGGLDTQYF
TRBJ1-1 TRBV4-2 CASTFGQGETEAFF
TRBJ1-1 TRBV6-5 CASCNRQGRSTEAFF
TRBJ2-1 TRBV30 CAWSVGVLYNEQFF
TRBJ2-5 TRBV5-6 CASTPGGSGKTQYF
TRBJ2-7 TRBV7-2 CASSPPGAGGYEQYF
TRBJ2-2 TRBV27 CASRAPNTGELFF
TRBJ2-1 TRBV4-1 CASSQGPTSGSIEQFF
TRBJ1-2 TRBV18 CASSPRTGTVVYGYTF
NA TRBV18 CASSSAGVGYEQYF
TRBJ2-2 TRBV27 CASSRRGHGELFF
TRBJ2-1 TRBV9 CASSARTRQGDNEQFF
TRBJ2-3 TRBV10-3 CAISEFSGSTDTQYF
TRBJ2-1 TRBV27 CASSSPSGIRNNEQFF
TRBJ1-2 TRBV18 CASSPSTGILNYGYTF
TRBJ2-4 TRBV7-9 CASSPQRTGKNIQYF